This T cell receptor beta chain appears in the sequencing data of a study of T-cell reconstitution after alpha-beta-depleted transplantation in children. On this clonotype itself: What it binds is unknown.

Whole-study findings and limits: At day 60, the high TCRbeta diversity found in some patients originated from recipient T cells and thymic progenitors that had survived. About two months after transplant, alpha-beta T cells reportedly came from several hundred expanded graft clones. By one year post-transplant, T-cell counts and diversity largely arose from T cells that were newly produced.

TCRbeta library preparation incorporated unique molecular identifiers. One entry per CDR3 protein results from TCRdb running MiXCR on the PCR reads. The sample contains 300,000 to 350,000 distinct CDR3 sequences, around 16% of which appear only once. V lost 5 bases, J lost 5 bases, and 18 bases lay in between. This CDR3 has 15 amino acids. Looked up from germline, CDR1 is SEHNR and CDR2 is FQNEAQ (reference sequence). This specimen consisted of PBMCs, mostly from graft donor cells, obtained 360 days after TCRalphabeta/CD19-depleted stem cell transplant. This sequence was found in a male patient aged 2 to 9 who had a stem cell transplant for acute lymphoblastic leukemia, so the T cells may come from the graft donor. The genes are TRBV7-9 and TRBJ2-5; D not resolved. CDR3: CASSPYSRTEETQYF. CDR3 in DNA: TGTGCCAGCAGCCCCTATAGCCGGACCGAGGAGACCCAGTACTTC.